The 8 T cell receptor beta chains below were found in one sample sequenced in a study of Ad26.COV2.S vaccination and SARS-CoV-2 variants listed by TCRdb under 2021. The method was the immunoSEQ multiplex PCR assay. TCRdb retrieved this table from immuneACCESS and kept in-frame rearrangements only. Not all clones are present; in checked studies, unresolved V genes account for under half, and no reason is known for the remainder. This sample has 250,000 or so clones in its table, and about 83% of those were observed once. The ten top clones hold about 2.7% of the sample. Per the publication, the treatment or condition label means: some 20 received Ad26.COV2.S at low or high dose, single or two shots; roughly five received placebo; per-sample allocation not given. For vaccine and placebo recipients, repertoires were sequenced using samples collected on day 63 after the first injection. This specimen consisted of peripheral blood, obtained in a trial of Ad26.COV2.S vaccine versus placebo. These receptor sequences come from a person between 18 and 59 years old who received the Ad26.COV2.S COVID-19 vaccine or a placebo.

V usage is TRBV7-2 and J usage is TRBJ2-5, with 7 bases lining up with TRBD1. From germline, CDR1 is SGHTA and CDR2 FQGNSA. This CDR3 comprises 15 residues. Germline trimming cut 5 bases from V and 3 bases from J; bases unmatched to any gene: 9. CDR3 in amino acids: CASSAAGTAKETQYF. The CDR3 DNA follows: TGTGCCAGCAGCGCCGCCGGGACAGCCAAAGAGACCCAGTACTTC.

On this clone itself: This CDR3 is also generated by other DNA sequences in the sample. The chain combines TRBV18 with TRBJ2-7, with TRBD1 identical over 9 bases. This CDR3 has 14 residues. J gave up 3 bases and V 3 bases, and 3 bases lay outside the gene matches. CDR1 is KGHSH and CDR2 is LQKENI in the germline V gene. CDR3 bases: TGTGCCAGCTCACCGACGGGACAGGGCTACGAGCAGTACGTC. As protein: CASSPTGQGYEQYV.

V and J are TRBV6-5 and TRBJ1-3; D is uncertain. There are 12 residues in the CDR3. Germline V CDR1 and CDR2: MNHEY, SVGAGI. The germline V and J ends were trimmed by 7 bases and 4 bases, with 8 bases remaining between them. For the CDR3, the DNA is TGTGCCAGCACCAGTCAAGGAAACACCATATATTTT. It codes for CASTSQGNTIYF.

The genes are TRBV6-6 and TRBJ2-7; D is unclear. Trimming cost V 0 bases and J 6 bases, with 9 bases left between them. The CDR3 runs to 13 residues. Germline V gene data show CDR1 as MNHNY and CDR2 as SVGAGI (reference sequence). CDR3: CASSYSTGLEQYF. CDR3 nucleotides: TGTGCCAGCAGTTACTCGACCGGGCTCGAGCAGTACTTC.

The chain combines TRBV19 with TRBJ2-5, with D unclear. From germline, CDR1 is LNHDA and CDR2 SQIVND (reference sequence). The CDR3 runs to 13 residues. Trimming took 2 bases from V and 5 from J, leaving 9 bases between them. This CDR3 reads CASSIKSTETQYF. As DNA, the CDR3 is TGTGCCAGTAGTATAAAGAGTACGGAGACCCAGTACTTC.

A few counts support this clone. The chain employs TRBV29-1 and TRBJ1-2, with D unresolved. CDR3 length: 14 residues. Trimming took 0 bases from V and 4 from J, leaving 12 bases between them. The V gene's germline CDR1 is SQVTM and CDR2 ANQGSEA. This CDR3 reads CSVEDRAGAYGYTF. The CDR3, as DNA: TGCAGCGTTGAAGATCGGGCAGGAGCCTATGGCTACACCTTC.

The V and J genes are TRBV27 and TRBJ2-7, with TRBD2 matching over 7 bases. The CDR3 loop spans 13 amino acids. With 8 bases clipped from V and 1 base from J, the junction kept 5 bases outside the gene matches. The germline CDR1 and CDR2 sequences are MNHEY and SMNVEV (reference sequence). The CDR3 DNA reads TGTGCCAGCCCGCTAGCGGAGTCCTACGAGCAGTACGTC. It specifies CASPLAESYEQYV.

V is TRBV6-1 and J is TRBJ1-2; perhaps TRBD1 as D (5 bases). Germline V lookup: CDR1 MNHNS, CDR2 SASEGT. V was trimmed by 2 bases and J by 4 bases, leaving 8 bases between them. CDR3 size: 13 residues. CDR3 region: CASSERDAYGYTF. The DNA for the CDR3 is TGTGCCAGCAGTGAACGGGACGCCTATGGCTACACCTTC.